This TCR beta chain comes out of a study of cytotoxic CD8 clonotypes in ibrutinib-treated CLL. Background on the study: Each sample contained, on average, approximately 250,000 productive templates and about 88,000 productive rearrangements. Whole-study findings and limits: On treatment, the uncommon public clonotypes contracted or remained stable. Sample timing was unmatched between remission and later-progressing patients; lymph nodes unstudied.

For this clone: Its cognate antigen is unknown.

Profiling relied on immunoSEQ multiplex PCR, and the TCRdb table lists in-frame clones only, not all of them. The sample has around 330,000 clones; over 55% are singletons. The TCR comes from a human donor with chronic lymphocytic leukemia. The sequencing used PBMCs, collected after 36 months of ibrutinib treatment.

The CDR3 bases are TGTGCCAGCAGTCACCTTCCCAACGTCCTGACTTTC. It is translated as CASSHLPNVLTF. V usage is TRBV28 and J usage is TRBJ2-6; D gene unclear. Germline CDR1 reads MDHEN; CDR2 reads SYDVKM. This CDR3 comprises 12 residues. Trimming removed 5 bases from V and 8 bases from J, with 7 bases in between.